This TCR beta chain was profiled in a study of cytomegalovirus exposure and HLA in healthy donors. As for the study in general: Unique TCR beta sequences numbering approximately 120 million came from about 179 million T cells in an earlier analysis. The study, taken as a whole, reports: Later on, a genetic analysis was performed. It linked a missense variant in DCLRE1C with V- and J-gene trimming of TCR beta.

V lost 0 bases and J lost 3; bases outside the gene matches: 5. CDR1 is LGHNA, CDR2 YNFKEQ, per germline. This CDR3 spans 16 amino acids. The PCR used 60 Vbeta and 13 Jbeta primers. The data were produced by immunoSEQ multiplex PCR, yet TCRdb's version contains in-frame clones alone and is incomplete. The sample contains under 150,000 clones, 70% to 85% of which appear only once. The count of this clone is one. Antigen unknown. Sequencing used PBMCs. This TCR was recovered from a male donor in good health and CMV-seronegative. The chain recombines TRBV4-2 with TRBJ2-7, with 10 bases fitting TRBD2. The CDR3 DNA sequence: TGTGCCAGCAGCCAAGACCCTAGCGGGAGTATCTACGAGCAGTACTTC. Amino acids: CASSQDPSGSIYEQYF.